This entry lists 14 T cell receptor beta chains sequenced from one sample in a study of blood T cell repertoires in COVID-19. The data were produced by immunoSEQ multiplex PCR, yet TCRdb's version contains in-frame clones alone and is incomplete. This sample yields about 410,000 clones, of which about nine tenths are seen a single time; about 1.6% belongs to the top ten. Sequencing was carried out using peripheral blood. Every receptor here comes from a woman aged 40 to 50 with COVID-19, enrolled during active disease.

The chain uses TRBV27 and TRBJ2-7, with D possibly being TRBD2 (7 bases). In germline, CDR1 is MNHEY, CDR2 SMNVEV (reference sequence). V shed 8 bases and J shed 3 bases, with 17 bases lying between them. The CDR3 runs to 14 residues. CDR3 bases: TGTGCCAGCCGGGGGCTAGCGGAGGACTACGAGCAGTACTTC. It encodes CASRGLAEDYEQYF.

This rearrangement joins TRBV7-2 to TRBJ1-6; 7 nucleotides align to TRBD1. Germline V lookup: CDR1 SGHTA, CDR2 FQGNSA. V trimming: 4 bases; J trimming: 8 bases; junction bases outside the gene matches: 5. This CDR3 comprises 14 residues. DNA for the CDR3: TGTGCCAGCAGCTACAGGGGTGTTTATTCACCCCTCCACTTT. Translation gives CASSYRGVYSPLHF.

The V call is TRBV9, the J call TRBJ1-3, with D possibly being TRBD1 (5 bases). The V and J ends lost 0 bases and 3 bases respectively, with 13 bases between them. The germline CDR1 and CDR2 sequences are SGDLS and YYNGEE. This CDR3 spans 16 amino acids. The CDR3 coding sequence is TGTGCCAGCAGCGTAGCTGTGGAGACAGTTGGAAACACCATATATTTT. Its translation: CASSVAVETVGNTIYF.

J is TRBJ2-1 and V is TRBV7-2; TRBD2 is a possible D gene (5 bases). CDR3 length equals 13 residues. The germline V gene encodes CDR1 SGHTA and CDR2 FQGNSA. V was pared by 6 bases and J by 6 bases, with 12 bases between. The DNA for the CDR3 is TGTGCCAGCAGGCTCGGGGTCGGCAATGAGCAGTTCTTC. Its protein product is CASRLGVGNEQFF.

The chain uses TRBV7-3 and TRBJ2-7, with TRBD1 as a possible D gene (5 bases). The CDR3 is 13 amino acids. The V gene's germline CDR1 is SGHTA and CDR2 FQGTGA. Trimming removed 1 base at V and 4 bases at J, with 8 bases between. The DNA for the CDR3 is TGTGCCAGCAGCTTAAGGGGCGGTTACGAGCAGTACTTC. This translates into CASSLRGGYEQYF.

Details on this clone: This CDR3 is also generated by other DNA sequences in the sample. This sequence joins TRBV7-3 and TRBJ2-3, with TRBD2 matching 7 bases. Germline V gene sequence: CDR1 SGHTA, CDR2 FQGTGA. This CDR3 is built from 14 residues. The J segment lost 1 base and the V segment lost 2 bases, leaving 0 bases of the junction unmatched. The CDR3 reads CASSLAGGTDTQYF. CDR3 bases: TGTGCCAGCAGCTTAGCGGGAGGCACAGATACGCAGTATTTT.

V is TRBV20-1 and J is TRBJ2-7; 12 positions match TRBD2. This CDR3 region has 16 residues. With V trimmed by 3 bases and J by 3 bases, 9 bases remained unmatched. Germline V gene lookup returns CDR1 DFQATT and CDR2 SNEGSKA (reference sequence). CDR3 nucleotides: TGCAGTGCTAGTCGACTAGCGGGAGCAAATATCTACGAGCAGTACTTC. It specifies CSASRLAGANIYEQYF.

This clone was detected only a few times. This sequence joins TRBV24-1 and TRBJ2-3; tentative D call: TRBD2 (6 bases). Trimming removed 3 bases at V and 4 bases at J, with 13 bases between. This CDR3 contains 15 residues. Germline V gene sequence: CDR1 KGHDR, CDR2 SFDVKD. In nucleotides, the CDR3 is TGTGCCACCAGTGATACGGCGGGAAGGCCAGATACGCAGTATTTT. Protein product: CATSDTAGRPDTQYF.

The CDR3 spells CASSIWRQGRETQYF. In DNA, the CDR3 is TGTGCCAGTAGTATTTGGAGACAGGGGAGAGAGACCCAGTACTTC. The rearrangement joins TRBV19 to TRBJ2-5, with 8 bases that match TRBD1. J was trimmed by 4 bases and V by 3 bases; bases with no gene match: 7. The length of the CDR3 is 15 residues. Germline V CDR1 and CDR2: LNHDA, SQIVND (reference sequence).

This chain uses TRBV12-5 with TRBJ2-5; the match to TRBD2 covers 15 bases. The germline CDR1 and CDR2 sequences are LGHNT and FRNRAP. This CDR3 is 20 amino acids long. Trimming at V came to 1 base and at J to 2 bases, leaving 11 bases not matched to a gene. The CDR3 loop is CASGLDKGLAGGRKQETQYF. The DNA of the CDR3 is TGTGCTAGTGGTTTGGATAAGGGACTAGCGGGGGGCCGTAAACAAGAGACCCAGTACTTC.

CDR3 region: CASSHPRSVNTEAFF. CDR3 nucleotides: TGTGCCAGCAGCCATCCCCGGTCGGTGAACACTGAAGCTTTCTTT. V is TRBV7-9 and J is TRBJ1-1; D ambiguous. Germline CDR1 is SEHNR and CDR2 is FQNEAQ (reference sequence). V lost 5 bases and J 0 bases, leaving 13 bases between the germline ends. The CDR3 is 15 amino acids.

The chain joins TRBV6-5 to TRBJ2-7, with a possible D match to TRBD1 (5 bases). The CDR3 totals 15 residues. V was pared by 2 bases and J by 2 bases, with 13 bases between. Looked up from germline, CDR1 is MNHEY and CDR2 is SVGAGI. The CDR3 bases are TGTGCCAGCAGTTACAGTTCACAGGAGCCCTACGAGCAGTACTTC. Protein: CASSYSSQEPYEQYF.

This chain uses TRBV7-8 with TRBJ2-1, with a weak D call TRBD2 (5 bases). Between the trimmed V and J ends, which lost 5 bases and 7 bases, there was a span of 15 bases. This CDR3 is 14 amino acids long. CDR1 and CDR2 from the germline V gene are SGHVS and FQNEAQ. CDR3 DNA sequence: TGTGCCAGCAGCCCCAGGTGGAGGCTTAATGAGCAGTTCTTC. Amino acid sequence: CASSPRWRLNEQFF.

V and J are TRBV11-3 and TRBJ2-1; perhaps TRBD2 as D (5 bases). This CDR3 comprises 15 residues. Deletions cut 3 bases from V and 4 bases from J, with 13 bases between. Germline-derived CDR1 and CDR2 are SGHNT and YENEEA. The CDR3 spells CASSLSRGGYNEQFF. The CDR3 DNA reads TGTGCCAGCAGCTTGAGCCGGGGTGGTTACAATGAGCAGTTCTTC.